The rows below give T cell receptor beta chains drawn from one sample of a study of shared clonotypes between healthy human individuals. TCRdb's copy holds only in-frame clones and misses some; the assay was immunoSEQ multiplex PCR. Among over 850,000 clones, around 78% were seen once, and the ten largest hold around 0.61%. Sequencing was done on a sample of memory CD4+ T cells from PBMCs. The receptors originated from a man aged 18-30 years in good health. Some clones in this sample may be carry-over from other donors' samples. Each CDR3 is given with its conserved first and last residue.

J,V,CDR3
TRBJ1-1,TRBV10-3,CAIHNNLNTEAFF
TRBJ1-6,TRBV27,CASSKQGIESYNSPLHF
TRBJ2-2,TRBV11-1,CASSPLGTANTGELFF
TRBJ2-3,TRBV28,CASSFRQGTDTQYF
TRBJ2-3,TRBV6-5,CASRTDGSPDTQYF
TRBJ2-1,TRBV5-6,CASSLFGKGRAVEQFF
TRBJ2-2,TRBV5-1,CASSLAQGAGELFF
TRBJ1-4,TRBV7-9,CASSPQGAEEKLFF
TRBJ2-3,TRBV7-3,CASSLLAASTDTQYF
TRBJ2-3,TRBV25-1,CASSEVLGLAGITDTQYF
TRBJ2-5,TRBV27,CASSSRSETQYF
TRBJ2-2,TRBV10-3,CAIRENAGITGELFF
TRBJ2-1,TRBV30,CAWSAGSQFDEQFF
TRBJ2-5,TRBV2,CATETSGNGMGETQYF
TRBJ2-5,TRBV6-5,CASSYSQETQYF
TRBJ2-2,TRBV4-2,CASSQGGQGSGELFF
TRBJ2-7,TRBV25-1,CASSSPPPYEQYF
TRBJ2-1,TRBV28,CASSSPLSRDRDNEQFF
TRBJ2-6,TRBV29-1,CSVTEGRGANVLTF
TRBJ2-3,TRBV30,CAWARGLSTDTQYF
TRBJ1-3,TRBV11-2,CASSSMGQRSGNTIYF
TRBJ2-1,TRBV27,CASSFWSRNEQFF
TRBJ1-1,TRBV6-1,CASSARDGEAFF
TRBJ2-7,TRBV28,CASSFPARRRSSYEQYF
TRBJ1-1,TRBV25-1,CASTPPRRSFSEAFF
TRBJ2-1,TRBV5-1,CASTSTGTYYNEQFF
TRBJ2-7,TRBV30,CAWSISYEQYF
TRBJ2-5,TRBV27,CASSPTLPPGETQYF
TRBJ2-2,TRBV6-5,CASGDRGHTGELFF
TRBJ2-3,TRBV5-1,CASSYQPAPDTQYF
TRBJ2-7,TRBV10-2,CASIPGLAGSYEQYF
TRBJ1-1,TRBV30,CAWSRGMNTEAFF
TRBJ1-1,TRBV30,CAWSYLRNTEAFF
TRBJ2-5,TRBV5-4,CASSFMTRSETQYF
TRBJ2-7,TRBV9,CASSVAGTGGEQYF
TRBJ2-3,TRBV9,CASSYLTDTQYF
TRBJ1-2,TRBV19,CASSPTGSIYGYTF
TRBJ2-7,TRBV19,CASSIGLLDEQYF
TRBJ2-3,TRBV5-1,CASSLARDTQYF
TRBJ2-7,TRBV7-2,CASSPTTGGVEQYF
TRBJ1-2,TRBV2,CASSAAGYGYTF
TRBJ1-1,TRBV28,CASSLGQGYTEAFF
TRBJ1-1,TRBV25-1,CASSAQGNTEAFF